Sequencing of this T cell receptor (beta chain) was carried out in a study of blood T cell repertoires in COVID-19. On the study more broadly: COVID-19 samples collected from the United States, Italy and Spain covered acute and convalescent phases.

TCRdb's table, derived via immunoSEQ multiplex PCR, lists solely in-frame clones and lacks some. The sample holds over 200,000 clones, over 75% seen once. The CDR3 consists of 16 residues. V lost 4 bases and J lost 8; bases outside the gene matches: 12. Resolution of symptoms, clearance, or two negative PCRs was present in recovered Cohort 3 donors. Sequencing was done on a sample of PBMCs or T cells enriched from blood (not recorded which). The chain carries TRBV5-3 and TRBJ1-6; 7 bases fit TRBD1. TRBV5-3 is noted as an ORF with a role that remains uncertain. The clonotype comes from a woman between 45 and 60 years old who had recovered from COVID-19. The CDR3 here is CARSKETGYHDSPLHF. CDR3 sequence (DNA): TGTGCCAGAAGCAAAGAGACAGGGTACCACGATTCACCCCTCCACTTT.